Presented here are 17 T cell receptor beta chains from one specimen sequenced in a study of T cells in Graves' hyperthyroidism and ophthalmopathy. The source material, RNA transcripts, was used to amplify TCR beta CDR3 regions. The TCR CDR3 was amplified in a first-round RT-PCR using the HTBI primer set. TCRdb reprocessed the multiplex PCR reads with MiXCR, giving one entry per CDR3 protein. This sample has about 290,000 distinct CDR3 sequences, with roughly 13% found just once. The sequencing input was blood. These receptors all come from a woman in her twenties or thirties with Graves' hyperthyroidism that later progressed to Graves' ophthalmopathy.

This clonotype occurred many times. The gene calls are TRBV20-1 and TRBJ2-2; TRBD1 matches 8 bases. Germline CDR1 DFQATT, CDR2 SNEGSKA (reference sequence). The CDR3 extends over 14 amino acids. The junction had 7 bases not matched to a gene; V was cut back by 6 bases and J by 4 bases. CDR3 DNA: TGCAGTGCAATGCAGGGGGCGGGCACCGGGGAGCTGTTTTTT. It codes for CSAMQGAGTGELFF.

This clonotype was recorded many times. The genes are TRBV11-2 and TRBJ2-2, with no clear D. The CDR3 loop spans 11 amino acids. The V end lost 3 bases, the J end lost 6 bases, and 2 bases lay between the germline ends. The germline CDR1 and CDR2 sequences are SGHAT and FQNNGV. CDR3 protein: CASSLAGELFF. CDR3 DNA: TGTGCCAGCAGCTTGGCCGGGGAGCTGTTTTTT.

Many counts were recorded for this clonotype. The CDR3 sequence: CASSLDRANEQYF. In nucleotides, the CDR3 is TGTGCCAGCAGTTTGGACAGGGCCAACGAGCAGTACTTC. This chain links TRBV27 with TRBJ2-7; 8 positions match TRBD1. Germline lookup yields CDR1 MNHEY and CDR2 SMNVEV (reference sequence). The CDR3 is 13 amino acids. The V and J ends lost 3 bases and 5 bases, in that order; junction bases with no gene match: 3.

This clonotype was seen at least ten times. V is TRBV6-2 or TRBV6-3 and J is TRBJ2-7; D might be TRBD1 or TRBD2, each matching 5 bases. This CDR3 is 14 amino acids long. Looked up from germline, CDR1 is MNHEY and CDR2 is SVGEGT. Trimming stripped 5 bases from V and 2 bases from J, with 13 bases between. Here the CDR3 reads CASSTRDGTYEQYF. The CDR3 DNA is TGTGCCAGCAGTACCCGGGACGGAACCTACGAGCAGTACTTC.

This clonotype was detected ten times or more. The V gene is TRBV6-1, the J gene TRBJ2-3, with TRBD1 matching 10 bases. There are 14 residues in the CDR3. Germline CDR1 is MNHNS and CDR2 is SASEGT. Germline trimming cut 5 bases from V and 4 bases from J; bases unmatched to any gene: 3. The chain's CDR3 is CASSQTGGADTQYF. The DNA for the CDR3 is TGTGCCAGCAGTCAGACAGGGGGCGCAGATACGCAGTATTTT.

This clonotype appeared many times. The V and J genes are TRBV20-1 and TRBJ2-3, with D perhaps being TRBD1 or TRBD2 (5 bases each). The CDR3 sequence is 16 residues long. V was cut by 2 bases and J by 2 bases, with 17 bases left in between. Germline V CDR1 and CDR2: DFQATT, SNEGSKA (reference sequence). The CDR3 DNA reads TGCAGTGCTAGACTCAACCCGGGACGGACCACAGATACGCAGTATTTT. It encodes CSARLNPGRTTDTQYF.

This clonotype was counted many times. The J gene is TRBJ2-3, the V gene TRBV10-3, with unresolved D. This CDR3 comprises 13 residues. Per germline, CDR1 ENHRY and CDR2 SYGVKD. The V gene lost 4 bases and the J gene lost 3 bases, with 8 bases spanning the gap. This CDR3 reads CAISAVRTDTQYF. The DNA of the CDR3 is TGTGCCATCAGTGCGGTCCGGACAGATACGCAGTATTTT.

The CDR3 reads CSVEGTFEQYF. The CDR3, as DNA: TGCAGCGTTGAAGGGACTTTTGAGCAGTACTTC. The chain couples TRBV29-1 to TRBJ2-7; tentative D call: TRBD2 (5 bases). The CDR3 totals 11 residues. Per the germline V gene, CDR1 is SQVTM and CDR2 is ANQGSEA. Trimming shortened V by 1 base and J by 7 bases, and 8 bases separated the two germline ends.

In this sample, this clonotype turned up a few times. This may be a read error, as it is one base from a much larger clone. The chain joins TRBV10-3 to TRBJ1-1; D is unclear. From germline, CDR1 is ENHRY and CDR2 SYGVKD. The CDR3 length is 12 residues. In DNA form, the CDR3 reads TGTGCCATCAGTGGACCGAACACTGAAGCTCTCTTT. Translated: CAISGPNTEALF.

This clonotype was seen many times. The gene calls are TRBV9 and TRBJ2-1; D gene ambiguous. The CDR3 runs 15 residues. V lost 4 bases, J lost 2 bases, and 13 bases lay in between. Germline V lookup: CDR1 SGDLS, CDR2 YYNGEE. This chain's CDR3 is CASSPRPEAYNEQFF. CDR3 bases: TGTGCCAGCAGCCCCCGACCAGAAGCCTACAATGAGCAGTTCTTC.

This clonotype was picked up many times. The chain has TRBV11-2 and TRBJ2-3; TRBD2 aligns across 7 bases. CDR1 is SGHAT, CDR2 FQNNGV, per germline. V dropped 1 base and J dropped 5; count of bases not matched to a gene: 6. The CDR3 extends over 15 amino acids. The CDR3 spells CASSLAGGPGDTQYF. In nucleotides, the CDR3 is TGTGCCAGCAGCTTAGCGGGAGGACCTGGAGATACGCAGTATTTT. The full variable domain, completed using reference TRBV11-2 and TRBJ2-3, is EAGVAQSPRYKIIEKRQSVAFWCNPISGHATLYWYQQILGQGPKLLIQFQNNGVVDDSQLPKDRFSAERLKGVDSTLKIQPAKLEDSAVYLCASSLAGGPGDTQYFGPGTRLTVL.

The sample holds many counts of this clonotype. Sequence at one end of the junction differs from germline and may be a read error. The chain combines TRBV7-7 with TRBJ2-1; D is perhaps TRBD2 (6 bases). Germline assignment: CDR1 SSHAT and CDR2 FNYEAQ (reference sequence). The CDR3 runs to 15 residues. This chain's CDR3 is CASSLGMGLYNEQFF. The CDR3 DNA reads TGTGCTAGCAGCTTAGGGATGGGACTTTACAATGAGCAGTTCTTC.

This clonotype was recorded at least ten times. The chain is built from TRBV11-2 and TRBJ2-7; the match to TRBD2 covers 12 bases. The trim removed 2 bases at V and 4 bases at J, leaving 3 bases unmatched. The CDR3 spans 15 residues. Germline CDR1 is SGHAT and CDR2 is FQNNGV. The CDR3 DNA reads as TGTGCCAGCAGCTTACCGGGGACTAGCGGGTACGAGCAGTACTTC. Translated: CASSLPGTSGYEQYF.

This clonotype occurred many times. The CDR3, as DNA: TGTGCCTGGAGTGTTGCTGGCAATCAGCCCCAGCATTTT. This codes for CAWSVAGNQPQHF. The gene calls are TRBV30 and TRBJ1-5; the D is unclear. This CDR3 is built from 13 residues. V lost 0 bases and J 2 bases, leaving 5 bases between the germline ends. The germline V gene encodes CDR1 GTSNPN and CDR2 SVGIG (reference sequence).

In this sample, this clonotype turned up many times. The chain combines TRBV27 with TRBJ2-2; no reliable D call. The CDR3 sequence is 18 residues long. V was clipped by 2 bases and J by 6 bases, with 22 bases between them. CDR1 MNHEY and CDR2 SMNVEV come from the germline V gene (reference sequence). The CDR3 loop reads CASSLGPTLIGVSGELFF. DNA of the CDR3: TGTGCCAGCAGTTTAGGCCCTACTTTAATTGGGGTTTCCGGGGAGCTGTTTTTT.

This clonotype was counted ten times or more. In nucleotides, the CDR3 is TGTGCCAGCTCTGGAGGGGGCAGGGTAGAGGAAAAACTGTTTTTT. Protein sequence: CASSGGGRVEEKLFF. V and J are TRBV6-1 and TRBJ1-4; the match to TRBD1 covers 7 bases. There are 15 residues in the CDR3. Per germline, CDR1 MNHNS and CDR2 SASEGT. The ends lost 8 bases at V and 8 bases at J; junction bases unmatched: 14.

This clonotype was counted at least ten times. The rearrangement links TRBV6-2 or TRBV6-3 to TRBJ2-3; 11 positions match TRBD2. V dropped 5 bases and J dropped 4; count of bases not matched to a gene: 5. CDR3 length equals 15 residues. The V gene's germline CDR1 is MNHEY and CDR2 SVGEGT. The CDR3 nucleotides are TGTGCCAGCAGTACGACTAGCGGGAAGGCAGATACGCAGTATTTT. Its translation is CASSTTSGKADTQYF.